This T cell receptor (beta chain) comes out of a study of blood T cell repertoires in COVID-19. The wider study: Sources were T cells, B-cell-depleted T cells, or PBMCs; the material itself was cDNA or gDNA.

The length of the CDR3 is 15 residues. Trimming cost V 3 bases and J 4 bases, with 14 bases left between them. Looked up from germline, CDR1 is SGHDT and CDR2 is YYEEEE. Participant-given clinical history determined each cohort assignment. Cohort 3 donors were reported recovered after two negative PCRs, clearance, or symptom resolution. Generated by immunoSEQ multiplex PCR, the TCRdb table keeps only in-frame clones and is missing some. The table shows roughly 160,000 clones, with 82% occurring only once. The rearrangement uses TRBV5-6 and TRBJ1-3; D not resolved. This receptor was taken from a man aged 55-75 years who had recovered from COVID-19. Sequenced input: PBMCs or T cells enriched from blood (not recorded which). For the CDR3, the DNA is TGTGCCAGCAGCTCGTACAGCAGATCGGGAAACACCATATATTTT. Amino acid sequence: CASSSYSRSGNTIYF.